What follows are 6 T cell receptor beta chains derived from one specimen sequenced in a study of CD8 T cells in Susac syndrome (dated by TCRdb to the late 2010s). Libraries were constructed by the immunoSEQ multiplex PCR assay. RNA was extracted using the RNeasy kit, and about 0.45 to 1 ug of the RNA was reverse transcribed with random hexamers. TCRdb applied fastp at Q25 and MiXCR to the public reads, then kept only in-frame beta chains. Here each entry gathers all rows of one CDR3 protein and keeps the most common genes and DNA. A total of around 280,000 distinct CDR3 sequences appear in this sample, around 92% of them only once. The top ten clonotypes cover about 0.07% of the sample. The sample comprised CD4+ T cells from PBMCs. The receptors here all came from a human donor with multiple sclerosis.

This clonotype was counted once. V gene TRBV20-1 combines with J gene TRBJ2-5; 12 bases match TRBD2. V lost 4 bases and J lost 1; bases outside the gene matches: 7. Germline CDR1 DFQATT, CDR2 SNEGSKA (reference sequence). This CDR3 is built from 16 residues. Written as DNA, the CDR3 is TGCAGTGCTACGACTAGCGGGAGAACAAGCCAAGAGACCCAGTACTTC. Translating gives CSATTSGRTSQETQYF.

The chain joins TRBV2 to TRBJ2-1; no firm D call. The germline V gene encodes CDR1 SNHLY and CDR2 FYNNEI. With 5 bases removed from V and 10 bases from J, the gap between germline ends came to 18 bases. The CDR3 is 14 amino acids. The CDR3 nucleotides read TGTGCCAGCAGTCCCGCGTGGAAAGCCCGGGAGCAGTTCTTC. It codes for CASSPAWKAREQFF.

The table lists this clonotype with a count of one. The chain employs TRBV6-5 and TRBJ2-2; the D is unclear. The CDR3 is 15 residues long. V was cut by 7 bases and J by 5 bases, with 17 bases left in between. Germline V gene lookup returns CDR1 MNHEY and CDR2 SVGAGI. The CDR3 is CASTRAPGRTGELFF. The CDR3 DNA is TGTGCCAGCACCCGGGCCCCAGGACGGACCGGGGAGCTGTTTTTT.

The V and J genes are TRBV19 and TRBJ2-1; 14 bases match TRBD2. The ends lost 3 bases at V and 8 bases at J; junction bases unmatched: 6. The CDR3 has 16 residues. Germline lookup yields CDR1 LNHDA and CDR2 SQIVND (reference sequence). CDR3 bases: TGTGCCAGTAGTATGGGACTAGCGGGAGATATCCATGAGCAGTTCTTC. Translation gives CASSMGLAGDIHEQFF.

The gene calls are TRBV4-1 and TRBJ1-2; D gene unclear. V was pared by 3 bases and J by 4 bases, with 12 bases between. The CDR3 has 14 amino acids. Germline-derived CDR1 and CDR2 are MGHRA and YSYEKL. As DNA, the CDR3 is TGCGCCAGCAGCCAGGACGACGGAGCCTATGGCTACACCTTC. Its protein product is CASSQDDGAYGYTF.

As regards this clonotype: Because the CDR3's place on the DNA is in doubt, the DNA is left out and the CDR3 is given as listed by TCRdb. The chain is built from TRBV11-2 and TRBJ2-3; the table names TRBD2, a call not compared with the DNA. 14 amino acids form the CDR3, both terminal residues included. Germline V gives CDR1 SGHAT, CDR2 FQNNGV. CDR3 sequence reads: CASSLVGTGTSPYF.